This TCR beta chain was retrieved from a study of blood T cells in healthy people across ages. A few counts support this clonotype. Its antigen is not identified. Regarding the study as a whole: Roughly linearly, TCR beta diversity per million T cells fell as age increased. CMV status of donors was not determined, possibly confounding expanded clonotype changes. Long-lived and aged donors differed, with more naive CD4+ cells and higher diversity in the long-lived. Diversity estimated from one million T cells was considered an underestimate.

Primed by a sample-barcoded 5' primer and a J-beta primer mix, a second PCR proceeded for roughly 7 to 12 cycles. TCRdb re-called the 5' RACE reads through MiXCR, storing one row per CDR3 protein. The sample consists of roughly 680,000 distinct CDR3 sequences, approximately 49% of them appearing once. The J segment lost 2 bases and the V segment lost 10 bases, leaving 9 bases of the junction unmatched. CDR3 length: 14 amino acids. CDR1 and CDR2 (germline): SNHLY, FYNNEI. The chain uses TRBV2 and TRBJ1-1; 8 positions match TRBD1. The sequence was obtained from a woman in her fifties or sixties in good health. Input material: blood. The CDR3 DNA reads TGTGCCAACGGGGGGACAGGCTCAAACACTGAAGCTTTCTTT. Protein product: CANGGTGSNTEAFF. Drawing the rest from reference TRBV2 and TRBJ1-1, the complete variable domain is EPEVTQTPSHQVTQMGQEVILRCVPISNHLYFYWYRQILGQKVEFLVSFYNNEISEKSEIFDDQFSVERPDGSNFTLKIRSTKLEDSAMYFCANGGTGSNTEAFFGQGTRLTVV.